Below, 11 T cell receptor beta chains from the same sample are listed, as sequenced in a study of cytomegalovirus exposure and HLA in healthy donors. The PCR contained 60 Vbeta and 13 Jbeta primers. The method was immunoSEQ multiplex PCR; TCRdb's version includes in-frame clones alone and lacks a portion of them. The sample yields some 120,000 clones, 70% to 80% seen once. Sequences were obtained from PBMCs. The source is a man aged 45-60 years in good health and CMV-seronegative.

The chain uses TRBV5-1 and TRBJ2-4, with TRBD2 as a possible D gene (5 bases). V was pared by 4 bases and J by 2 bases, with 10 bases between. Germline lookup yields CDR1 SGHRS and CDR2 YFSETQ. The CDR3 is 14 amino acids. The CDR3 region is CASSPSGTKNIQYF. The CDR3 DNA follows: TGCGCCAGCAGCCCCTCGGGGACCAAAAACATTCAGTACTTC.

The J gene is TRBJ1-3, the V gene TRBV10-3; D not certain. Per germline, CDR1 ENHRY and CDR2 SYGVKD. The CDR3 runs 16 residues. V was clipped by 2 bases and J by 0 bases, with 11 bases between them. The CDR3 bases are TGTGCCATCAGTGAGCAGCGGACGGTCTCTGGAAACACCATATATTTT. Its protein product is CAISEQRTVSGNTIYF.

V and J are TRBV29-1 and TRBJ2-3; 9 nucleotides line up with TRBD1. V was clipped by 0 bases and J by 8 bases; unmatched bases: 9. The CDR3 runs to 15 residues. Germline V lookup: CDR1 SQVTM, CDR2 ANQGSEA. The CDR3 sequence is CSVEEGQGVTGTQYF. The CDR3 coding sequence is TGCAGCGTTGAAGAGGGACAGGGTGTTACTGGTACGCAGTATTTT.

J is TRBJ2-7 and V is TRBV10-3; 12 nucleotides agree with TRBD1. Germline values: CDR1 ENHRY, CDR2 SYGVKD. This CDR3 spans 12 amino acids. The junction had 4 bases not matched to a gene; V was cut back by 9 bases and J by 7 bases. CDR3 protein: CAIRDRGPEQYF. CDR3 in DNA: TGTGCCATTCGGGACAGGGGGCCTGAGCAGTACTTC.

The V and J genes are TRBV6-6 and TRBJ1-5; TRBD1 is a possible D gene (5 bases). Deletions cut 2 bases from V and 4 bases from J, with 9 bases between. Germline V lookup: CDR1 MNHNY, CDR2 SVGAGI (reference sequence). This CDR3 contains 14 residues. CDR3 in amino acids: CASSYAGGNQPQHF. The CDR3 bases are TGTGCCAGCAGTTACGCGGGGGGGAATCAGCCCCAGCATTTT.

The chain combines TRBV5-1 with TRBJ1-2; the D gene is possibly TRBD1 (5 bases). CDR3 length equals 13 residues. Germline lookup yields CDR1 SGHRS and CDR2 YFSETQ. Trimming cost V 0 bases and J 5 bases, with 8 bases left between them. CDR3 DNA: TGCGCCAGCAGCTTGGTGGGGCTTTATGGCTACACCTTC. Translating gives CASSLVGLYGYTF.

V usage is TRBV27 and J usage is TRBJ2-7, with a weak D call TRBD2 (6 bases). Trimming took off 5 bases at V and 0 bases at J, with 8 bases between the two ends. The CDR3 totals 13 residues. Germline V lookup: CDR1 MNHEY, CDR2 SMNVEV (reference sequence). CDR3 nucleotide sequence: TGTGCCAGCAGTCCGGGACTCTCCTACGAGCAGTACTTC. Translating it yields CASSPGLSYEQYF.

The chain couples TRBV11-2 to TRBJ2-7, with TRBD1 as a possible D gene (5 bases). CDR3 length equals 15 residues. CDR1 and CDR2 (germline): SGHAT, FQNNGV. Trimming shortened V by 0 bases and J by 2 bases, and 11 bases separated the two germline ends. CDR3 in amino acids: CASSLDDRAPYEQYF. Here the CDR3 DNA reads TGTGCCAGCAGCTTAGACGACAGAGCACCCTACGAGCAGTACTTC.

The chain joins TRBV2 to TRBJ2-1, with D hard to call. The germline V gene encodes CDR1 SNHLY and CDR2 FYNNEI. This CDR3 has 14 amino acids. The V end was cut by 8 bases, the J end by 8 bases, with 19 bases between. The CDR3 DNA reads TGTGCCAGCCTCGTAGCCGAAGGAGTTGATGAGCAGTTCTTC. This translates into CASLVAEGVDEQFF.

V and J are TRBV15 and TRBJ1-2, with a possible D match to TRBD1 (5 bases). This CDR3 is built from 15 residues. The germline gives CDR1 LNHNV, CDR2 YYDKDF (reference sequence). Between the trimmed V and J ends, which lost 0 bases and 5 bases, there was a span of 13 bases. The CDR3 is CATSRDQPGRYGYTF. DNA of the CDR3: TGTGCCACCAGCAGAGATCAGCCAGGGCGGTATGGCTACACCTTC.

This chain connects TRBV10-3 to TRBJ2-4; D unclear. The ends were cut back, 1 base at V and 2 bases at J, with 9 bases in the middle. Per the germline V gene, CDR1 is ENHRY and CDR2 is SYGVKD. This CDR3 region has 15 residues. For the CDR3, the DNA is TGTGCCATCAGTGAGTACGCAGGCTCCAAAAACATTCAGTACTTC. It is translated as CAISEYAGSKNIQYF.